This entry describes one T cell receptor (beta chain). Produced via immunoSEQ multiplex PCR; TCRdb's table is partial and in-frame only. This sample has over 200,000 clones, with approximately 80% found just once. These data originate in a study of blood T cell repertoires in COVID-19. The sequence was obtained from a man in his sixties who had recovered from COVID-19. Material: PBMCs or T cells enriched from blood (not recorded which).

The CDR3 protein is CSVGGSDTGELFF. DNA of the CDR3: TGCAGCGTTGGAGGGTCTGACACCGGGGAGCTGTTTTTT. V usage is TRBV29-1 and J usage is TRBJ2-2; D may be TRBD2 (5 bases). The CDR3 loop spans 13 amino acids. Germline CDR1 SQVTM, CDR2 ANQGSEA. V lost 4 bases, J lost 3 bases, and 9 bases lay in between.